This T cell receptor beta chain was captured in a study of CD8+ T cells in alopecia areata. Points from the study as a whole: TCRs were shared less clearly across patients than in mice, possibly for HLA-related reasons.

The CDR3 extends over 15 amino acids. The J segment lost 5 bases and the V segment lost 5 bases, leaving 10 bases of the junction unmatched. Germline CDR1 MGHRA, CDR2 YSYEKL. RNA extraction and reverse transcription yielded cDNA as sequencing template. Assay: immunoSEQ multiplex PCR; the TCRdb copy retains only in-frame clones and omits some. The data contain 150,000 to 200,000 clones, approximately 60% of them singletons. Comment on this clone: Its antigen remains unidentified.

The sequenced sample consisted of CD4+ T cells sorted from blood. V and J are TRBV4-1 and TRBJ2-5, with 8 bases aligning to TRBD2. This receptor was taken from a human donor in good health. CDR3 bases: TGCGCCAGCAGCTATCAAGCGGGAGCGAAGGAGACCCAGTACTTC. Protein sequence: CASSYQAGAKETQYF.